This T cell receptor beta chain was sequenced during a study of cytomegalovirus exposure and HLA in healthy donors. A multiplex PCR was run with 60 Vbeta primers and 13 Jbeta primers. Measured with immunoSEQ multiplex PCR; TCRdb has only the in-frame clones, and not every one. The sample has fewer than 200,000 clones; roughly four fifths are singletons. Germline V gene lookup returns CDR1 ENHRY and CDR2 SYGVKD. V lost 0 bases to trimming and J lost 4 bases, with 12 bases between them. This CDR3 contains 15 residues. The study's findings and limits: One later analysis reportedly identified an Asian-associated ancestry cluster that showed fewer N-insertions than the approximately 600-donor mean. The authors listed 164 TCR beta chains as cytomegalovirus-associated. Later analysis suggested most CMV-associated TCR beta chains were HLA-restricted.

As regards this clone: Its antigen is as yet unknown.

Sequencing was performed on PBMCs. This TCR came from a woman between 45 and 60 years old in good health and CMV-seronegative. The rearrangement joins TRBV10-3 to TRBJ1-2, with D perhaps TRBD1 (6 bases). CDR3 nucleotide sequence: TGTGCCATCAGTGAGTCTCACCGGGACACCTATGGCTACACCTTC. Translation gives CAISESHRDTYGYTF.